This TCR beta chain emerged from a study of T cell responses to AZD1222 COVID-19 vaccine. Findings of the study overall: Seropositive status at baseline applied to only 6 or 7 AZD1222 recipients.

As for this clone: The antigen is undetermined.

Profiled with immunoSEQ multiplex PCR; TCRdb holds only in-frame clones, not every one. The table records over 130,000 clones, around 90% of them present only once. The length of the CDR3 is 14 residues. Germline values: CDR1 MGHRA, CDR2 YSYEKL. V was clipped by 0 bases and J by 6 bases, with 9 bases between them. Sequences were derived from peripheral blood, sampled on day 0 of AZD1222 vaccination. The TCR was taken from an adult in good health. The chain couples TRBV4-1 to TRBJ2-1, with a possible D match to TRBD1 (5 bases). The DNA of the CDR3 is TGCGCCAGCAGCCAAGAAGGGGCTAGCAATGAGCAGTTCTTC. Translated: CASSQEGASNEQFF.